This T cell receptor (beta chain) came from a study of T cell responses to AZD1222 COVID-19 vaccine. Libraries were prepared by immunoSEQ multiplex PCR; TCRdb keeps only in-frame clonotypes and omits some of them. The sample consists of some 150,000 clones, 85% to 95% of them appearing once. From germline, CDR1 is LGHNA and CDR2 YNFKEQ. Trimming shortened V by 2 bases and J by 9 bases, and 16 bases separated the two germline ends. This CDR3 is built from 15 residues. The sequence was collected from an adult in good health. V usage is TRBV4-2 and J usage is TRBJ2-2; D is possibly TRBD1 (5 bases). Sequencing used peripheral blood, obtained on day 0 of MenACWY control vaccination. The DNA of the CDR3 is TGTGCCAGCAGCCAACCCGAAATGCCAGGGAGGGAGCTGTTTTTT. It yields the protein CASSQPEMPGRELFF.